Listed here are 25 T cell receptor beta chains from one sample, sequenced in a study of control samples from healthy donors and cancer patients. Method: immunoSEQ multiplex PCR; TCRdb's copy keeps in-frame clones and lacks some. There are around 84,000 clones in the sample; 91% occur only once, and roughly 14% lies in the top ten. The sequenced material came from blood. The receptors were gathered from a young man in good health.

The V gene is TRBV21-1, the J gene TRBJ2-6. TRBV21-1 is labeled a pseudogene. CDR3 length: 17 residues. CDR3 DNA: TGTGCCAGCACCGACGGTTTGGTGAGATCTGGGGCCAACGTCCTGACTTTC. Its translation is CASTDGLVRSGANVLTF.

The chain combines TRBV18 with TRBJ1-2, with TRBD1 as a possible D gene (5 bases). Germline-derived CDR1 and CDR2 are KGHSH and LQKENI. With 3 bases removed from V and 3 bases from J, the gap between germline ends came to 20 bases. The CDR3 consists of 17 residues. The CDR3 sequence: CASSPQERGGTDYGYTF. In nucleotides, the CDR3 is TGTGCCAGCTCACCTCAAGAACGGGGTGGGACGGACTATGGCTACACCTTC.

The chain links TRBV5-5 to TRBJ2-2; D unclear. CDR3 length equals 17 residues. V lost 2 bases to trimming and J lost 7 bases, with 21 bases between them. The germline V gene has CDR1 SGHKS and CDR2 YYEKEE (reference sequence). The CDR3 DNA follows: TGTGCCAGCAGCTTCTTCCTCAGGACCTTTCCATACGGGGAGCTGTTTTTT. As protein: CASSFFLRTFPYGELFF.

This clone came up a few times. The chain combines TRBV6-4 with TRBJ1-1; no clear D. Germline values: CDR1 MRHNA, CDR2 SNTAGT. The CDR3 is 14 amino acids. With 5 bases removed from V and 5 bases from J, the gap between germline ends came to 15 bases. CDR3 in amino acids: CASSSAPGNTEAFF. The CDR3 bases are TGTGCCAGCAGTAGTGCCCCGGGGAATACTGAAGCTTTCTTT.

This sequence joins TRBV5-4 and TRBJ1-3; TRBD1 aligns across 7 bases. V lost 5 bases and J lost 4; bases outside the gene matches: 6. Germline V lookup: CDR1 SGHNT, CDR2 YYREEE (reference sequence). The CDR3 contains 14 residues. The CDR3 bases are TGTGCCAGCAGTTACGACAGGGACGGAAACACCATATATTTT. It encodes CASSYDRDGNTIYF.

The chain employs TRBV28 and TRBJ2-7; 11 positions match TRBD2. In germline, CDR1 is MDHEN, CDR2 SYDVKM. This CDR3 is built from 13 residues. Germline trimming cut 10 bases from V and 2 bases from J; bases unmatched to any gene: 4. The CDR3 nucleotides read TGTGCCACCCTAGCGGGGGGCACCTACGAGCAGTACTTC. The encoded protein is CATLAGGTYEQYF.

This clone has just one count. J is TRBJ2-7 and V is TRBV5-5; D gene uncertain. The V end was cut by 4 bases, the J end by 0 bases, with 17 bases between. There are 16 residues in the CDR3. CDR1 is SGHKS and CDR2 is YYEKEE in the germline V gene (reference sequence). The DNA for the CDR3 is TGTGCCAGCAGCCCGCAAGTCACTGTGAACTCCTACGAGCAGTACTTC. This sequence encodes CASSPQVTVNSYEQYF.

The V and J genes are TRBV6-2 or TRBV6-3 and TRBJ2-5; D might be TRBD2 (7 bases). Germline CDR1 reads MNHEY; CDR2 reads SVGEGT. Trimming removed 4 bases from V and 2 bases from J, with 20 bases in between. CDR3 length: 17 residues. Here the CDR3 reads CASSFQLGGGPQETQYF. CDR3 nucleotides: TGTGCCAGCAGTTTCCAACTGGGCGGGGGCCCACAAGAGACCCAGTACTTC.

The chain combines TRBV28 with TRBJ2-7; possible D gene TRBD1, 6 bases. Trimming pared 6 bases from V and 7 bases from J, leaving 25 bases between. The CDR3 runs 16 residues. The germline V gene encodes CDR1 MDHEN and CDR2 SYDVKM. CDR3 loop: CASRYSQGQSTREQYF. CDR3 coding DNA: TGTGCCAGCAGATATTCCCAAGGACAGAGTACGAGGGAGCAGTACTTC.

The rearrangement links TRBV19 to TRBJ2-7; 12 nucleotides line up with TRBD2. Germline CDR1 is LNHDA and CDR2 is SQIVND (reference sequence). V lost 1 base and J lost 1; bases outside the gene matches: 2. This CDR3 is 16 amino acids long. The CDR3 region is CASSIGGLAGSYEQYF. In DNA form, the CDR3 reads TGTGCCAGTAGTATAGGCGGACTAGCGGGGTCCTACGAGCAGTACTTC. The entire variable domain, with the rest obtained from reference TRBV19 and TRBJ2-7, is as follows: DGGITQSPKYLFRKEGQNVTLSCEQNLNHDAMYWYRQDPGQGLRLIYYSQIVNDFQKGDIAEGYSVSREKKESFPLTVTSAQKNPTAFYLCASSIGGLAGSYEQYFGPGTRLTVT.

V is TRBV28 and J is TRBJ2-4, with D uncertain. Trimming stripped 6 bases from V and 0 bases from J, with 6 bases between. This CDR3 spans 13 amino acids. The germline CDR1 and CDR2 sequences are MDHEN and SYDVKM. The CDR3 loop is CASRVVAKNIQYF. The CDR3 DNA follows: TGTGCCAGCAGGGTGGTAGCCAAAAACATTCAGTACTTC. The whole variable domain, remainder taken from reference TRBV28 and TRBJ2-4, is DVKVTQSSRYLVKRTGEKVFLECVQDMDHENMFWYRQDPGLGLRLIYFSYDVKMKEKGDIPEGYSVSREKKERFSLILESASTNQTSMYLCASRVVAKNIQYFGAGTRLSVL.

The chain couples TRBV5-1 to TRBJ2-4; 8 nucleotides line up with TRBD2. The CDR3 extends over 18 amino acids. Germline loops: CDR1 SGHRS, CDR2 YFSETQ. The ends lost 0 bases at V and 3 bases at J; junction bases unmatched: 11. The CDR3 sequence is CASSLDGTSVAGKNIQYF. In DNA, the CDR3 is TGCGCCAGCAGCTTGGATGGGACTAGTGTCGCGGGCAAAAACATTCAGTACTTC.

This clone was found once. The chain combines TRBV7-2 with TRBJ2-1; 13 bases are shared with TRBD2. The CDR3 runs 17 residues. V lost 4 bases, J lost 5 bases, and 8 bases stayed unmatched. Germline V gene data show CDR1 as SGHTA and CDR2 as FQGNSA. The CDR3 sequence is CASSYGTSGDFHNEQFF. CDR3 DNA: TGTGCCAGCAGCTATGGGACTAGCGGGGATTTTCACAATGAGCAGTTCTTC. Full variable domain (outside the CDR3, taken from reference TRBV7-2 and TRBJ2-1): GAGVSQSPSNKVTEKGKDVELRCDPISGHTALYWYRQSLGQGLEFLIYFQGNSAPDKSGLPSDRFSAERTGGSVSTLTIQRTQQEDSAVYLCASSYGTSGDFHNEQFFGPGTRLTVL.

The chain carries TRBV7-9 and TRBJ1-1; 9 bases line up with TRBD1. Trimming took 4 bases from V and 5 from J; bases not matched to a gene: 2. The CDR3 has 13 amino acids. Per germline, CDR1 SEHNR and CDR2 FQNEAQ (reference sequence). As DNA, the CDR3 is TGTGCCAGCAGCTCCGGGACAGGGACTGAAGCTTTCTTT. It is translated as CASSSGTGTEAFF.

The CDR3 region has the DNA TGTGCCAGTAGACTGCAGGGGGTAGGGGAAAAACTGTTTTTT. It specifies CASRLQGVGEKLFF. V and J are TRBV19 and TRBJ1-4, with TRBD1 matching 7 bases. J was trimmed by 8 bases and V by 6 bases; bases with no gene match: 9. Germline V gives CDR1 LNHDA, CDR2 SQIVND (reference sequence). CDR3 length equals 14 residues.

This clone was observed a few times. This chain links TRBV6-2 or TRBV6-3 with TRBJ1-2; D ambiguous. The CDR3 covers 12 residues. V lost 4 bases and J 4 bases, leaving 7 bases between the germline ends. Germline V gene data show CDR1 as MNHEY and CDR2 as SVGEGT. CDR3 protein: CASSFGGYGYTF. DNA of the CDR3: TGTGCCAGCAGTTTTGGCGGCTATGGCTACACCTTC.

The chain combines TRBV30 with TRBJ2-7, with TRBD1 identical over 9 bases. V lost 3 bases, J lost 3 bases, and 3 bases stayed unmatched. CDR3 length: 13 residues. The germline gives CDR1 GTSNPN, CDR2 SVGIG (reference sequence). The CDR3: CAWRDRGLYEQYF. The CDR3 DNA reads TGTGCCTGGAGGGACAGGGGACTCTACGAGCAGTACTTC.

The chain carries TRBV6-5 and TRBJ1-3, with D possibly TRBD1 on 5 matching bases. Germline CDR1 MNHEY, CDR2 SVGAGI. The ends were cut back, 6 bases at V and 2 bases at J, with 14 bases in the middle. This CDR3 region has 15 residues. The CDR3 is CASRRTGTAGNTIYF. CDR3 nucleotides: TGTGCCAGCAGAAGAACTGGGACGGCTGGAAACACCATATATTTT.

The rearrangement joins TRBV7-6 to TRBJ2-2; perhaps TRBD2 as D (5 bases). Per the germline V gene, CDR1 is SGHVS and CDR2 is FNYEAQ. Trimming pared 3 bases from V and 7 bases from J, leaving 6 bases between. This CDR3 comprises 12 residues. This CDR3 reads CASSFGLGELFF. CDR3 nucleotides: TGTGCCAGCAGCTTTGGACTCGGGGAGCTGTTTTTT.

CDR3 nucleotide sequence: TGTGCCAGCAGTTCCTTGGCGGAAGGCACTGAAGCTTTCTTT. Translating gives CASSSLAEGTEAFF. The chain combines TRBV2 with TRBJ1-1, with D hard to call. The V gene's germline CDR1 is SNHLY and CDR2 FYNNEI. Between the trimmed V and J ends, which lost 5 bases and 4 bases, there was a span of 14 bases. The CDR3 is made up of 14 amino acids.

The V call is TRBV4-3, the J call TRBJ2-1; TRBD2 agrees at 8 bases. Trimming at V came to 1 base and at J to 1 base, leaving 0 bases not matched to a gene. Germline V gene lookup returns CDR1 LGHNA and CDR2 YSLEER. The CDR3 consists of 15 residues. CDR3 coding DNA: TGCGCCAGCAGCCAAGCGGGGGGGTCCTACAATGAGCAGTTCTTC. Its translation: CASSQAGGSYNEQFF.

This chain joins TRBV28 and TRBJ1-4; possible D gene TRBD1, 6 bases. Germline lookup yields CDR1 MDHEN and CDR2 SYDVKM. V gave up 7 bases and J gave up 8 bases, with 23 bases separating them. This CDR3 contains 16 residues. CDR3 sequence (DNA): TGTGCCAGCACCGGACCGGGACACAGAAGCGGGGAAAAACTGTTTTTT. Amino acid sequence: CASTGPGHRSGEKLFF.

The chain is built from TRBV7-2 and TRBJ2-1, with 11 bases lining up with TRBD2. CDR3 length: 14 residues. Germline trimming cut 1 base from V and 12 bases from J; bases unmatched to any gene: 5. Looked up from germline, CDR1 is SGHTA and CDR2 is FQGNSA. CDR3 nucleotide sequence: TGTGCCAGCAGCTTAGGACTAGCGGGAACGGGGCAGTTCTTC. Its translation: CASSLGLAGTGQFF.

This clone showed up just once. This chain uses TRBV7-3 with TRBJ2-7; no clear D gene. This CDR3 has 15 amino acids. V gave up 4 bases and J gave up 2 bases, with 15 bases separating them. The germline gives CDR1 SGHTA, CDR2 FQGTGA. The CDR3 reads CASSSRPDGTYEQYF. Here the CDR3 DNA reads TGTGCCAGCAGCTCCCGCCCGGACGGAACCTACGAGCAGTACTTC.

In this sample, this clone turned up once. CDR3: CASSLDGRPYEQYF. CDR3 DNA sequence: TGTGCCAGCAGCTTGGACGGCAGGCCCTACGAGCAGTACTTC. The V call is TRBV5-6, the J call TRBJ2-7; D gene ambiguous. V was shortened by 0 bases and J by 2 bases, with 9 bases between the two germline ends. The germline V gene encodes CDR1 SGHDT and CDR2 YYEEEE. The length of the CDR3 is 14 residues.